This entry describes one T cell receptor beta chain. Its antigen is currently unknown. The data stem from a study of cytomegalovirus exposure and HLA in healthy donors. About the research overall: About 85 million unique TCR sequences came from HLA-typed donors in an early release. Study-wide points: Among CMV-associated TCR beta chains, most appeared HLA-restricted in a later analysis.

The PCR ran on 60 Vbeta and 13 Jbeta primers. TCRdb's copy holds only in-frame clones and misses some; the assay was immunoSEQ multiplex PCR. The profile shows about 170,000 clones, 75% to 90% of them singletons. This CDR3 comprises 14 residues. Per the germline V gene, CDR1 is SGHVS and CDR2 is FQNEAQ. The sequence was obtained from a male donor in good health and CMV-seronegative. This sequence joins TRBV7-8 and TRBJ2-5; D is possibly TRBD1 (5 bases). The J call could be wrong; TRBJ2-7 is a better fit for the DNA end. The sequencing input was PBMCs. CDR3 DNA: TGTGCCAGCAGCTTAGATAAGGGGCCCTACGAGCAGTACTTC. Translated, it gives CASSLDKGPYEQYF.